The 2 T cell receptor beta chains presented below share a single source sample, sequenced in a study of cytotoxic CD8 clonotypes in ibrutinib-treated CLL. Some clones are missing from TCRdb's copy, which holds only in-frame ones; the method was immunoSEQ multiplex PCR. The sample includes around 310,000 clones, 70% to 80% seen only once; the top ten take about 6.3%. The sequenced sample was PBMCs, obtained before ibrutinib treatment. These TCRs come from a human donor with chronic lymphocytic leukemia.

As regards this clone: The same CDR3 can be traced to other DNA sequences in this sample. This chain connects TRBV18 to TRBJ2-3; D gene unclear. Trimming left V 0 bases short and J 3 bases short, with 4 bases between. This CDR3 contains 13 residues. Germline V gene sequence: CDR1 KGHSH, CDR2 LQKENI. The CDR3 DNA follows: TGTGCCAGCTCACCACCGTCGACAGATACGCAGTATTTT. Protein: CASSPPSTDTQYF. The variable domain in full, with the rest retrieved from reference TRBV18 and TRBJ2-3, is NAGVMQNPRHLVRRRGQEARLRCSPMKGHSHVYWYRQLPEEGLKFMVYLQKENIIDESGMPKERFSAEFPKEGPSILRIQQVVRGDSAAYFCASSPPSTDTQYFGPGTRLTVL.

The chain recombines TRBV7-6 with TRBJ1-1, with D hard to call. This CDR3 is built from 13 residues. Deletions cut 4 bases from V and 1 base from J, with 7 bases between. Germline loops: CDR1 SGHVS, CDR2 FNYEAQ. The CDR3 DNA follows: TGTGCCAGCAGCTACCTGCAGAACACTGAAGCTTTCTTT. Its protein is CASSYLQNTEAFF.